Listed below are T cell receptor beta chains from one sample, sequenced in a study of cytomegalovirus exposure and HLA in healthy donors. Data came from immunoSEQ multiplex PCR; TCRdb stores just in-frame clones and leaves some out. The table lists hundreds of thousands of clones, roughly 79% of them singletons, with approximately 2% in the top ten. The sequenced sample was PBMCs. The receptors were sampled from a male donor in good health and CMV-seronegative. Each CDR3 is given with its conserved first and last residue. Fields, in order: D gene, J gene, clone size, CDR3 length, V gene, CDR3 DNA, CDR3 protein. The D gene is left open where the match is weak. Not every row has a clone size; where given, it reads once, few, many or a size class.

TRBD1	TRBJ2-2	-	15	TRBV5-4	TGTGCCAGCAGCTTGCAGGGGGCGAGGACCGGGGAGCTGTTTTTT	CASSLQGARTGELFF
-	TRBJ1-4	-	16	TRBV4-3	TGCGCCAGCAGCCAAGAGCTGGGGCTGGCTAATGAAAAACTGTTTTTT	CASSQELGLANEKLFF
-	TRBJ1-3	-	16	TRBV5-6	TGTGCCAGCTTCATGTCGTGGCAGGGCGCTGGAAACACCATATATTTT	CASFMSWQGAGNTIYF
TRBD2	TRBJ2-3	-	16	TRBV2	TGTGCCAGCAGTGAAGTGGCGGGGGGGCTCACAGATACGCAGTATTTT	CASSEVAGGLTDTQYF
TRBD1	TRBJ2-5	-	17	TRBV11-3	TGTGCCAGCAGCCACCCTTCGACAGGGATAGGGGTTGAGACCCAGTACTTC	CASSHPSTGIGVETQYF
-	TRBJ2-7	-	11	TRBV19	TGTGCCAGTAGTATCGGCGGGGAGCAGTACTTC	CASSIGGEQYF
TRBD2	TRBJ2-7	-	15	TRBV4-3	TGCGCCAGCAGCTCCGGACTAGCGGGGACTTACGAGCAGTACTTC	CASSSGLAGTYEQYF
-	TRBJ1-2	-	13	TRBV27	TGTGCCAGCAGTTCCACTTGGAACTATGGCTACACCTTC	CASSSTWNYGYTF
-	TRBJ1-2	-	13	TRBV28	TGTGCCAGCAGTCAACAGGGTGACTATGGCTACACCTTC	CASSQQGDYGYTF
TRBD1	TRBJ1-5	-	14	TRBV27	TGTGCCAGCAGACAGGACAGGGGGCGTCAGCCCCAGCATTTT	CASRQDRGRQPQHF
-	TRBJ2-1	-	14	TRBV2	TGTGCCAGCAGTGAAGGCCTTGACTGGAATGAGCAGTTCTTC	CASSEGLDWNEQFF
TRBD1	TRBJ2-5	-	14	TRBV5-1	TGCGCCAGCAGCTCGACAGGGGGCCGGGAGACCCAGTACTTC	CASSSTGGRETQYF
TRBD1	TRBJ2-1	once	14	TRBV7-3	TGTGCCAGCAGCCCCCAGGGGGCCTACAATGAGCAGTTCTTC	CASSPQGAYNEQFF
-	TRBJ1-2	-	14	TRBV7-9	TGTGCCAGCAGCTTAGAAGAGGGTGCCCGGTCGTACACCTTC	CASSLEEGARSYTF
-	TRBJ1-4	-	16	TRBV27	TGTGCCAGCAGTTTAATGCGGGAAGCAACTAATGAAAAACTGTTTTTT	CASSLMREATNEKLFF
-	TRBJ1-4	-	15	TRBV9	TGTGCCAGCAGCGTAGGAGACAGTTATAATGAAAAACTGTTTTTT	CASSVGDSYNEKLFF
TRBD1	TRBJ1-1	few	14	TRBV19	TGTGCCAGTGAGGACAGGTCCGGAACAGGGGAAGCTTTCTTT	CASEDRSGTGEAFF
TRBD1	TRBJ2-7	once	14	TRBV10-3	TGTGCCATCAGTGAGGGACAGGGGGCCTACGAGCAGTACTTC	CAISEGQGAYEQYF
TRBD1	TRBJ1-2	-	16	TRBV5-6	TGTGCCAGCAGCTTGGAGGGACAGGGGAGGAACTATGGCTACACCTTC	CASSLEGQGRNYGYTF
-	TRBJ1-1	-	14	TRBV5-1	TGCGCCAGCAGCCAGGGCAGGGGATTCACTGAAGCTTTCTTT	CASSQGRGFTEAFF
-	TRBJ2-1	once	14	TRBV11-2	TGTGCCAGCAGCTTAGTAGGGGCGGCAAATGAGCAGTTCTTC	CASSLVGAANEQFF
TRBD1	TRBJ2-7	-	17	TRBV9	TGTGCCAGCAGTATCGGACAGGGTGATCTATACTCCTACGAGCAGTACTTC	CASSIGQGDLYSYEQYF
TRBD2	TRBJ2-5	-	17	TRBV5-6	TGTGCCAGCAGCTTGCGTCTAGCGGGGGGGTACCAAGAGACCCAGTACTTC	CASSLRLAGGYQETQYF
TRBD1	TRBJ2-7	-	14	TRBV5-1	TGCGCCAGCAGCCGCCGGACAGGGGTGGTGGAGCAGTACTTC	CASSRRTGVVEQYF
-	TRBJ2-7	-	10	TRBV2	TGTGCCAGCAGTCTATACGAGCAGTACTTC	CASSLYEQYF
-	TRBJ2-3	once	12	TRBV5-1	TGCGCCAGCAGCCCAGGGGCAGATACGCAGTATTTT	CASSPGADTQYF
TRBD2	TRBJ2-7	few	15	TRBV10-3	TGTGCCATCAGTGGGGGACTAGCGGGAGACTACGAGCAGTACTTC	CAISGGLAGDYEQYF
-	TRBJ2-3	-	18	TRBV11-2	TGTGCCAGCTCCTCTAGTGGTTTAGGAAAGACTAGCACAGATACGCAGTATTTT	CASSSSGLGKTSTDTQYF
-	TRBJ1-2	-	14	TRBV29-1	TGCAGCGTTGTGGGGGCTGGAGGTGACTATGGCTACACCTTC	CSVVGAGGDYGYTF
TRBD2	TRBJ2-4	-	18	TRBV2	TGTGCCAGCAGTGAGGGGACTAGCGGGGGGAGGGCCAAAAACATTCAGTACTTC	CASSEGTSGGRAKNIQYF
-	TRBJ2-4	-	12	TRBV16	TGTGCCAGCAGCCAATCCGTAGACATTCAGTACTTC	CASSQSVDIQYF
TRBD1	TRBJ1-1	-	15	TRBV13	TGTGCCAGCAGCTCACCGGGACAGGGAATCACTGAAGCTTTCTTT	CASSSPGQGITEAFF
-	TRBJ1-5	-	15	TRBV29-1	TGCAGCGTTGAAGATGGCAGGGAGGGTGGTCAGCCCCAGCATTTT	CSVEDGREGGQPQHF
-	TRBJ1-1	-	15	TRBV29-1	TGCAGCGTTGAAGTCACAGGGAGAGGAAGCCGCGAAGCTTTCTTT	CSVEVTGRGSREAFF
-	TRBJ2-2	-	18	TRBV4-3	TGCGCCAGCAGCCAAGAGGTCCCGGGATGGGAGGACACCGGGGAGCTGTTTTTT	CASSQEVPGWEDTGELFF
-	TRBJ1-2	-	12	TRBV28	TGTGCCAGCAGTTTGCCGGGGAAGGGCTACACCTTC	CASSLPGKGYTF
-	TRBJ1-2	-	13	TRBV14	TGTGCCAGCAGCCCCGGGACACACTATGGCTACACCTTC	CASSPGTHYGYTF
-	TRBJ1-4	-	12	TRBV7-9	TGTTCCAGCGGACCGAGGAGGGAAAAACTGTTTTTT	CSSGPRREKLFF
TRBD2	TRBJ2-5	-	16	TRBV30	TGTGCCTGGAGTGTTGGGGTTAGCGGGAGGGGAGAGACCCAGTACTTC	CAWSVGVSGRGETQYF
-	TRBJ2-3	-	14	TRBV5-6	TGTGCCAGCAGCTTATACAGGAGGGCGGATACGCAGTATTTT	CASSLYRRADTQYF
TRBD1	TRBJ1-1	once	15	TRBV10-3	TGTGCCATCAGTGCAACAGGGGGCAGGAACACTGAAGCTTTCTTT	CAISATGGRNTEAFF
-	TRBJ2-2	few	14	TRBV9	TGTGCCAGCAGCCCGACACCGAACACCGGGGAGCTGTTTTTT	CASSPTPNTGELFF
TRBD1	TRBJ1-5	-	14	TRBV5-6	TGTGCCAGCAGCCTACAGGGGCCCGGTCAGCCCCAGCATTTT	CASSLQGPGQPQHF
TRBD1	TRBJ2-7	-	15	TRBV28	TGTGCCAGCAGTTTAGACAGGGGAAGTTCCTACGAGCAGTACTTC	CASSLDRGSSYEQYF
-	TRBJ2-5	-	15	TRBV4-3	TGCGCCAGCAGCCAAGAAGGCGGGGAACAAGAGACCCAGTACTTC	CASSQEGGEQETQYF
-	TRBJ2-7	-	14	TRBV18	TGTGCCAGCTCACCACGACAGCTGGCTTACGAGCAGTACTTC	CASSPRQLAYEQYF
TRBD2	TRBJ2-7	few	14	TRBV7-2	TGTGCCAGCAGCTTTAGCGGGAGCCGGTACGAGCAGTACTTC	CASSFSGSRYEQYF
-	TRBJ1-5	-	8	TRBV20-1	TGCAGTGAGGGGGCCCAGCATTTT	CSEGAQHF
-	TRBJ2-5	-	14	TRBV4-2	TGTGCCAGCAGCCCCGAGACGGCGGCGGAGACCCAGTACTTC	CASSPETAAETQYF
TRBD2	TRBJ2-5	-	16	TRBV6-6	TGTGCCAGCAGTTACTCCGGGACTAGCGGAGAAGAGACCCAGTACTTC	CASSYSGTSGEETQYF
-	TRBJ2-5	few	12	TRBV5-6	TGTGCCAGCAGCTTGGCCGTCGGGGAGCAGTACTTC	CASSLAVGEQYF
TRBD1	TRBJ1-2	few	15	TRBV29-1	TGCAGCGTTCTTGGTGAGACAGGGGTTAACTATGGCTACACCTTC	CSVLGETGVNYGYTF
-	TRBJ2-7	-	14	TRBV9	TGTGCCAGCAGCGGGGAACAGGGCCCCTACGAGCAGTACTTC	CASSGEQGPYEQYF